A selection of T cell receptor beta chains follows, all from one sample in a study of T cells in Graves' hyperthyroidism and ophthalmopathy. TCRdb re-called the multiplex PCR reads through MiXCR, storing one row per CDR3 protein. The top ten hold 30% to 35% of the sample, which has a few hundred thousand distinct CDR3 sequences, roughly 13% seen once. The sequenced sample consisted of blood. Source of these receptors: a woman between 40 and 50 years old with Graves' ophthalmopathy. Both conserved end residues are part of each CDR3. D genes are given only for firm matches. Clone size is stated in some rows and not others, as once, few, many or a class when expanded.

TRBJ2-7	TRBV6-1	TRBD1	many	CASRKDRGTYEQYF	TGTGCCAGCAGGAAGGACAGGGGGACTTACGAGCAGTACTTC
TRBJ1-2	TRBV6-2/TRBV6-3	-	many	CASSYLVSTNYGYTF	TGTGCCAGCAGTTACCTCGTCAGTACTAACTATGGCTACACCTTC
TRBJ2-3	TRBV19	-	few	CASSRRLGPVTDTQYF	TGTGCCAGTAGTAGGCGACTTGGACCTGTCACAGATACGCAGTATTTT
TRBJ1-5	TRBV20-1	TRBD1	many	CSARTGTGVNQPQHF	TGCAGTGCTAGGACCGGGACAGGGGTCAATCAGCCCCAGCATTTT
TRBJ2-5	TRBV6-1	-	many	CASSSGLGGQYF	TGTGCCAGCAGCTCTGGACTAGGGGGCCAGTACTTC
TRBJ2-5	TRBV20-1	TRBD2	-	CSARARLGGGGWETQYF	TGCAGTGCTAGAGCCAGGCTAGGCGGGGGGGGATGGGAGACCCAGTACTTC
TRBJ1-2	TRBV27	-	many	CASSFSVSVGALGGYTF	TGTGCCAGCAGTTTCTCGGTCTCAGTAGGGGCCTTAGGTGGCTACACCTTC
TRBJ2-1	TRBV11-2	TRBD2	many	CASSLLSTSGKHEQFF	TGTGCCAGCAGCTTATTGTCTACTAGCGGGAAGCATGAGCAGTTCTTC
TRBJ2-2	TRBV5-1	TRBD2	few	CASSLPTFTSGVANTGELFF	TGCGCCAGCAGCTTGCCGACGTTTACTAGCGGGGTAGCAAACACCGGGGAGCTGTTTTTT
TRBJ2-1	TRBV20-1	-	-	CSAREKRAYNEQFF	TGCAGTGCTAGAGAAAAGCGGGCCTACAATGAGCAGTTCTTC
TRBJ1-6	TRBV7-2	-	-	CASSLRLYSPYNSSYNSPLHF	TGTGCCAGCAGCTTACGTCTGTATAGTCCCTACAATAGCTCCTATAATTCACCCCTCCACTTT
TRBJ2-7	TRBV12-3/TRBV12-4	-	many	CASNIGHSSYEQYF	TGTGCCAGCAACATTGGGCACTCGTCCTACGAGCAGTACTTC
TRBJ2-1	TRBV5-5	TRBD2	few	CASSNPSGGAYNEQFF	TGTGCCAGCAGCAACCCTAGCGGGGGGGCTTACAATGAGCAGTTCTTC
TRBJ2-5	TRBV28	-	many	CASSLGDRETQYF	TGTGCCAGCAGTTTAGGGGATCGGGAGACCCAGTACTTC
TRBJ2-3	TRBV6-5	-	many	CASSYGGGTDTQYF	TGTGCCAGCAGTTACGGTGGGGGCACAGATACGCAGTATTTT
TRBJ1-6	TRBV6-5	-	few	CASSYSQDYNSPLHF	TGTGCCAGCAGTTACAGCCAGGACTATAATTCACCCCTCCACTTT
TRBJ2-1	TRBV28	TRBD1	many	CASMDRVKIYNEQFF	TGTGCCAGCATGGACAGGGTTAAGATTTACAATGAGCAGTTCTTC